This TCR beta chain was observed in a study of blood T cell repertoires in COVID-19. At the level of the study: Nucleic acid was either cDNA or gDNA, and it came from T cells, B-cell-depleted T cells, or PBMCs.

Produced via immunoSEQ multiplex PCR; TCRdb's table is partial and in-frame only. This table holds more than 200,000 clones, 70% to 90% found once. Unmatched junction bases numbered 6, after V lost 7 bases and J lost 5 bases. The CDR3 has 15 amino acids. In germline, CDR1 is LGHNT, CDR2 FRNRAP. The clonotype comes from a man aged 50 or older with acute or convalescent COVID-19. This chain joins TRBV12-5 and TRBJ1-6; TRBD1 matches 9 bases. Input material: peripheral blood. In DNA, the CDR3 is TGTGCTAGTGCCTTACAGGGGGCTCATAATTCACCCCTCCACTTT. Translating it yields CASALQGAHNSPLHF.